The sequence of this T cell receptor beta chain was determined in a study of T cell responses to AZD1222 COVID-19 vaccine. Comments on this clone: What it recognizes is unknown.

CDR3 length: 15 amino acids. Some clones are missing from TCRdb's copy, which holds only in-frame ones; the method was immunoSEQ multiplex PCR. The sample contains more than 85,000 clones, just under 95% of which appear only once. Study findings and constraints: An increase in Spike-specific TCR breadth and depth was observed after two AZD1222 doses. AZD1222 recipients seropositive at baseline numbered only 6 or 7. White British donors predominated, females outnumbered males, and clonal diversity was possibly underestimated. Reports indicate that nearly half of spike-specific TCRs are directed at unmutated variant regions.

This rearrangement joins TRBV21-1 to TRBJ2-3; TRBD2, as called in the table, went unchecked against the DNA. TRBV21-1 is given as a pseudogene. This receptor was identified in an adult in good health. The sequences come from peripheral blood, collected on day 0 of AZD1222 vaccination. Written as DNA, the CDR3 is TGTGCCAGCCGCCAGGGACTAGGATATGCAGATACGCAGTATTTT. Translated, it gives CASRQGLGYADTQYF.